These T cell receptor beta chains were read from a single sample in a study of blood T cells in healthy people across ages. TCRdb processed the 5' RACE reads anew with MiXCR; each CDR3 protein has one entry. The sample lists around 1.5 million distinct CDR3 sequences, approximately 59% seen once, with 5% to 7% in the top ten. The sample consisted of blood. The receptors come from a man aged 18 to 30 in good health. CDR3s include the opening cysteine and the closing phenylalanine or tryptophan. Each record gives: V gene, clone size, J gene, D gene, CDR3 DNA, CDR3 protein. The D gene is left open where the match is weak. Clone size is stated in some rows and not others, as once, few, many or a class when expanded.

TRBV2	-	TRBJ1-2	-	TGTGCCAGCAGTGGACTTCTAGGGGAGTATGGCTACACCTTC	CASSGLLGEYGYTF
TRBV24-1	once	TRBJ2-7	TRBD1	TGTGCCACCAGTGAGCGGGACAGGGAAGACGAGCAGTACTTC	CATSERDREDEQYF
TRBV13	-	TRBJ1-1	-	TGTGCCAGCAGCTTAGAACAGAAGAACACTGAAGCTTTCTTT	CASSLEQKNTEAFF
TRBV29-1	many	TRBJ1-4	-	TGCAGCGTTGAAGACCCATCAACTAATGAAAAACTGTTTTTT	CSVEDPSTNEKLFF
TRBV3-1	-	TRBJ2-7	-	TGTGCCAGCAGCTTTAGGATGAGCTCCTACGAGCAGTACTTC	CASSFRMSSYEQYF
TRBV6-2/TRBV6-3	-	TRBJ2-7	TRBD1	TGTGCCAGCAGTTACAAGGGGACAGTTACCTACGAGCAGTACTTC	CASSYKGTVTYEQYF
TRBV12-3/TRBV12-4	-	TRBJ1-1	-	TGTGCCAGCAGCCTCAAGGTGGCCACTGAAGCTTTCTTT	CASSLKVATEAFF
TRBV7-8	-	TRBJ2-7	TRBD2	TGTGCCAGCAGCCCTAGTTTTGGGGGGGACGCGCAGTACTTC	CASSPSFGGDAQYF
TRBV29-1	-	TRBJ1-2	-	TGCAGCGTTAGAGGGTCGGGGCGATATGGCTACACCTTC	CSVRGSGRYGYTF
TRBV29-1	-	TRBJ1-1	-	TGCAGCGTTAATGACGCTCTGAACACTGAAGCTTTCTTT	CSVNDALNTEAFF
TRBV20-1	-	TRBJ2-1	TRBD2	TGCAGTGCTAGGTTACTAGCGGGGGTTTACAATGAGCAGTTCTTC	CSARLLAGVYNEQFF
TRBV20-1	-	TRBJ2-1	-	TGCAGTGCTATATTGGGGGCAGAGACCCAGTTCTTC	CSAILGAETQFF
TRBV20-1	-	TRBJ2-7	-	TGCAGTGCAACCCCCGACCTCTCCTACGAGCAGTACTTC	CSATPDLSYEQYF
TRBV20-1	-	TRBJ2-5	TRBD1	TGCAGTGCTGGGACAGCAGAGACCCAGTACTTC	CSAGTAETQYF
TRBV9	-	TRBJ2-3	-	TGTGCCAGCAGCACCGGTTGGGGGGGCGCAGATACGCAGTATTTT	CASSTGWGGADTQYF
TRBV5-5	many	TRBJ2-7	-	TGTGCCAGCAGCATACAGAGCTCCTACGAGCAGTACTTC	CASSIQSSYEQYF
TRBV25-1	few	TRBJ1-2	-	TGTGCCAGCAGTGAAAGGGATCGCTACACCTTC	CASSERDRYTF